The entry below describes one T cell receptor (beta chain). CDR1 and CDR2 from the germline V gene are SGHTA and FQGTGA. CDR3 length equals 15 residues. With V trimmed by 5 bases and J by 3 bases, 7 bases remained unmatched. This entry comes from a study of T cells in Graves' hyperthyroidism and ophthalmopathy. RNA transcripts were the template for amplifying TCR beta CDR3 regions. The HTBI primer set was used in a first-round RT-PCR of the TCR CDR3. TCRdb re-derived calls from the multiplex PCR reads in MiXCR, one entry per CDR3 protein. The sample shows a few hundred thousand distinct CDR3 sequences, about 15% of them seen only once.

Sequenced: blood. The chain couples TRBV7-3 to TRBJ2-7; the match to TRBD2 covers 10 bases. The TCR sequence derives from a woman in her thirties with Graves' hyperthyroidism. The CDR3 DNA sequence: TGTGCCAGCAGCGCCGATTCTAGCGGGGGCTACGAGCAGTACTTC. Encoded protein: CASSADSSGGYEQYF.